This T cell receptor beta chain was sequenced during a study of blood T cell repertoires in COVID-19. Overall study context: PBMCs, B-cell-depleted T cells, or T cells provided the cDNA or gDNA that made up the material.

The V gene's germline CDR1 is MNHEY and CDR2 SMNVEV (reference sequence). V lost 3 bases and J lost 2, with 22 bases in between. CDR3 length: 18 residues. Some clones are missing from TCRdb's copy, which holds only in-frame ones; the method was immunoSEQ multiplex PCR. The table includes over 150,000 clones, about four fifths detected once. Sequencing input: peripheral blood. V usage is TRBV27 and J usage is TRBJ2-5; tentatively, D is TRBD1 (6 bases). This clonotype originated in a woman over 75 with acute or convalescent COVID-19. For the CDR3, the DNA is TGTGCCAGCAGTTTCAGACCAGGGGTCTATACACCACAAGAGACCCAGTACTTC. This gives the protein CASSFRPGVYTPQETQYF.